This is a list of T cell receptor beta chains from one sample in a study of shared clonotypes between healthy human individuals. Here immunoSEQ multiplex PCR was the method, and the copy in TCRdb shows in-frame clones only, minus some. The table has 2 million to 2.5 million clones, 93% seen once; the top ten hold about 0.39%. Sequencing used naive CD4+ T cells from PBMCs. These receptors were collected from a man younger than 30 in good health. Some clones in this sample may be carry-over from other donors' samples. Both conserved end residues are part of each CDR3. The D gene is left open where the match is weak. Size is omitted from some rows. Given values are once, few, many or a class for expanded clones.

D: TRBD1; V: TRBV28; size: NA; J: TRBJ2-7; CDR3: CASSSNRDSLF; DNA: TGTGCCAGCAGTTCCAACCGGGACAGCCTCTTC
D: NA; V: TRBV18; size: NA; J: TRBJ2-5; CDR3: CASSPWVETQYF; DNA: TGTGCCAGCTCACCCTGGGTGGAGACCCAGTACTTC
D: TRBD1; V: TRBV7-3; size: NA; J: TRBJ2-7; CDR3: CASSLRGQGAEEQYF; DNA: TGTGCCAGCAGCTTAAGAGGACAGGGGGCGGAAGAGCAGTACTTC
D: TRBD1; V: TRBV9; size: NA; J: TRBJ1-4; CDR3: CASSNDRGTNEKLFF; DNA: TGTGCCAGCAGCAACGACAGGGGAACTAATGAAAAACTGTTTTTT
D: TRBD1; V: TRBV29-1; size: NA; J: TRBJ1-2; CDR3: CSVVQGARPGYTF; DNA: TGCAGCGTGGTACAGGGGGCGCGACCTGGCTACACCTTC
D: NA; V: TRBV2; size: NA; J: TRBJ2-1; CDR3: CASSNSLSYNEQFF; DNA: TGTGCCAGCAGCAACAGCCTTTCCTACAATGAGCAGTTCTTC
D: TRBD1; V: TRBV29-1; size: NA; J: TRBJ2-5; CDR3: CSVTGGAGETQYF; DNA: TGCAGCGTCACAGGGGGCGCGGGAGAGACCCAGTACTTC
D: NA; V: TRBV28; size: NA; J: TRBJ2-2; CDR3: CASSTTTKGVDTGELFF; DNA: TGTGCCAGCAGTACCACGACGAAGGGGGTGGACACCGGGGAGCTGTTTTTT
D: NA; V: TRBV6-5; size: NA; J: TRBJ1-2; CDR3: CASSPPPSYYGYTF; DNA: TGTGCCAGCAGTCCCCCCCCGAGCTACTATGGCTACACCTTC
D: NA; V: TRBV21-1; size: NA; J: TRBJ2-1; CDR3: CASSNRETSYNEQFF; DNA: TGTGCCAGCAGCAACCGGGAAACCTCCTACAATGAGCAGTTCTTC
D: NA; V: TRBV28; size: NA; J: TRBJ1-1; CDR3: CASSPSGTGNTEAFF; DNA: TGTGCCAGCAGCCCCTCCGGGACGGGGAACACTGAAGCTTTCTTT
D: NA; V: TRBV5-1; size: NA; J: TRBJ2-5; CDR3: CASSLAPRAEETQYF; DNA: TGCGCCAGCAGCTTGGCTCCCAGGGCGGAGGAGACCCAGTACTTC
D: NA; V: TRBV4-1; size: once; J: TRBJ2-7; CDR3: CASSQDRDTLYEQYF; DNA: TGCGCCAGCAGCCAAGATCGGGACACCCTCTACGAGCAGTACTTC
D: NA; V: TRBV11-2; size: NA; J: TRBJ1-2; CDR3: CASSLEPTQGYGYTF; DNA: TGTGCCAGCAGCTTAGAACCCACGCAAGGCTATGGCTACACCTTC
D: TRBD1; V: TRBV27; size: NA; J: TRBJ1-2; CDR3: CASSGTGYGYTF; DNA: TGTGCCAGCAGCGGGACAGGCTATGGCTACACCTTC
D: NA; V: TRBV2; size: once; J: TRBJ2-1; CDR3: CASSESGVTYNEQFF; DNA: TGTGCCAGCAGTGAATCGGGAGTCACCTACAATGAGCAGTTCTTC
D: NA; V: TRBV18; size: few; J: TRBJ2-6; CDR3: CASSPPGLSGANVLTF; DNA: TGTGCCAGCTCACCACCGGGACTCTCTGGGGCCAACGTCCTGACTTTC
D: NA; V: TRBV6-4; size: NA; J: TRBJ2-3; CDR3: CASSDGKLSTDTQYF; DNA: TGTGCCAGCAGTGATGGGAAACTTAGCACAGATACGCAGTATTTT
D: NA; V: TRBV5-1; size: NA; J: TRBJ2-1; CDR3: CASTLGSSYNEQFF; DNA: TGCGCCAGCACTCTGGGCAGCTCCTACAATGAGCAGTTCTTC
D: TRBD2; V: TRBV4-1; size: NA; J: TRBJ2-7; CDR3: CASSQGGTGGPWEQYF; DNA: TGCGCCAGCAGCCAAGGGGGGACGGGAGGGCCGTGGGAGCAGTACTTC
D: NA; V: TRBV7-2; size: NA; J: TRBJ1-3; CDR3: CASSFWVSGNTIYF; DNA: TGTGCCAGCAGCTTCTGGGTCTCTGGAAACACCATATATTTT
D: NA; V: TRBV6-5; size: NA; J: TRBJ2-7; CDR3: CASREPGTGQHEQYF; DNA: TGTGCCAGCAGAGAGCCCGGGACGGGCCAGCACGAGCAGTACTTC
D: NA; V: TRBV28; size: NA; J: TRBJ1-5; CDR3: CASSWEQGQGQPQHF; DNA: TGTGCCAGCAGTTGGGAGCAGGGTCAGGGACAGCCCCAGCATTTT
D: TRBD2; V: TRBV25-1; size: NA; J: TRBJ2-1; CDR3: CASSLGLAGGRGYNEQFF; DNA: TGTGCCAGCAGCTTAGGACTAGCGGGAGGTAGGGGTTATAATGAGCAGTTCTTC
D: TRBD1; V: TRBV6-1; size: NA; J: TRBJ1-2; CDR3: CASSPGQGNYGYTF; DNA: TGTGCCAGCAGCCCGGGACAGGGGAACTATGGCTACACCTTC
D: TRBD1; V: TRBV6-5; size: NA; J: TRBJ1-3; CDR3: CASGGTASGNTIYF; DNA: TGTGCCAGCGGAGGGACAGCCTCTGGAAACACCATATATTTT